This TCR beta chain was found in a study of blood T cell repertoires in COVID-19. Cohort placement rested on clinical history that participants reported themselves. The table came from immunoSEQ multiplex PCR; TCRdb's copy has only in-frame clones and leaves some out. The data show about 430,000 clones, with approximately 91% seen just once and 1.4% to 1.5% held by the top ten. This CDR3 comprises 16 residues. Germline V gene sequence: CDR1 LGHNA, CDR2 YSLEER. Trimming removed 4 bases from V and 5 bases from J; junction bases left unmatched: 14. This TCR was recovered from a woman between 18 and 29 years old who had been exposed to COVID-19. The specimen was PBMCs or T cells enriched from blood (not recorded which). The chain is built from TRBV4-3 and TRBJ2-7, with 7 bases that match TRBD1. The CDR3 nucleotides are TGCGCCAGCAGCCGGAGACATGACAGGGAAAGGAACGAGCAGTACTTC. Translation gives CASSRRHDRERNEQYF.